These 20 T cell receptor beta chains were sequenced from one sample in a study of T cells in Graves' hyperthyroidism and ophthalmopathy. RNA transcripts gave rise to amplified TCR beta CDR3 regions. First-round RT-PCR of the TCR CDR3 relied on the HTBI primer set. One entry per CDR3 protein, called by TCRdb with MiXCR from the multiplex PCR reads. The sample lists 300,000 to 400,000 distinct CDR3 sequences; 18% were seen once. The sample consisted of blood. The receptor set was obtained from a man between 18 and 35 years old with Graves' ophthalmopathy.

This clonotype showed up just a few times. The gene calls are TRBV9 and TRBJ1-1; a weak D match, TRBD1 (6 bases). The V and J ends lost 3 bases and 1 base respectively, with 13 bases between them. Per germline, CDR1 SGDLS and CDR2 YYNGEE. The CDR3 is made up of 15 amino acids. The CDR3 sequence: CASSEGGGPNTEAFF. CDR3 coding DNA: TGTGCCAGCAGCGAGGGGGGGGGGCCGAACACTGAAGCTTTCTTT.

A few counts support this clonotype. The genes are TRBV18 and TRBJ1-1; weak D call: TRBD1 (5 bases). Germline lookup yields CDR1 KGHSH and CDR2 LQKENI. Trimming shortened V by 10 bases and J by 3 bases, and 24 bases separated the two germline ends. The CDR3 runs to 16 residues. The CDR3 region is CATNPQGSKRDTEAFF. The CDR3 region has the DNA TGTGCCACCAATCCCCAGGGATCAAAAAGGGACACTGAAGCTTTCTTT.

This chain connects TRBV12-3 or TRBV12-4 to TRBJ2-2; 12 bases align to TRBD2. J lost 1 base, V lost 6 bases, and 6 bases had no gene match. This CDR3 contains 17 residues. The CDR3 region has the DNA TGTGCCAGCAGCCCAGGGACTAGCGGGTGGAACACCGGGGAGCTGTTTTTT. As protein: CASSPGTSGWNTGELFF.

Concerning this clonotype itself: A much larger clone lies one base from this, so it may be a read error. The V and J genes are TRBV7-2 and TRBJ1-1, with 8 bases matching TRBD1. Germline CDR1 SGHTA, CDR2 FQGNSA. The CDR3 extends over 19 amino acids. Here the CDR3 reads CASSLAPGQGLTSNTEALF. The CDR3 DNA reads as TGTGCCAGCAGCTTGGCCCCCGGACAGGGCCTTACATCGAACACTGAAGCTCTCTTT. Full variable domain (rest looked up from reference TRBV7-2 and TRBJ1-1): GAGVSQSPSNKVTEKGKDVELRCDPISGHTALYWYRQSLGQGLEFLIYFQGNSAPDKSGLPSDRFSAERTGGSVSTLTIQRTQQEDSAVYLCASSLAPGQGLTSNTEALFGQGTRLTVV.

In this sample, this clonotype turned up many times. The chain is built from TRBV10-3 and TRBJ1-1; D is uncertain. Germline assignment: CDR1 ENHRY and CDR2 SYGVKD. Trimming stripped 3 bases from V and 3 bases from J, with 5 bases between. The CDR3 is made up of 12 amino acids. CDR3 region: CAISERDTEAFF. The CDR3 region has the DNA TGTGCCATCAGTGAAAGGGACACTGAAGCTTTCTTT.

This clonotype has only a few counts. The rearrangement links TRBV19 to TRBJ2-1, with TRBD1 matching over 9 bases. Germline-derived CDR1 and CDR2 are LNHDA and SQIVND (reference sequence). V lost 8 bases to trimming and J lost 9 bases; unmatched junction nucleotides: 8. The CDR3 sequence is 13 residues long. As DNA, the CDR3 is TGTGCCAGTCAGGGACAGGGTGTTAGTGAGCAGTTCTTC. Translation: CASQGQGVSEQFF.

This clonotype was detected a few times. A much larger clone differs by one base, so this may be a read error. The CDR3 loop is CASSGRTPNTGELFF. The CDR3 DNA follows: TGTGCCAGCAGTGGAAGGACTCCGAACACCGGGGAGCTGTTTTTT. V is TRBV2 and J is TRBJ2-2; maybe TRBD2 (5 bases). Germline V gene lookup returns CDR1 SNHLY and CDR2 FYNNEI. This CDR3 is built from 15 residues. V lost 4 bases and J lost 0, with 9 bases in between.

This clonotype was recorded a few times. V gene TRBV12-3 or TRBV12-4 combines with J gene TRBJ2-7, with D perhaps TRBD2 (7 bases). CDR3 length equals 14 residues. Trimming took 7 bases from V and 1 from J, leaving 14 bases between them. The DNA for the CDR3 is TGTGCCAGCACAGAGGGGGGGGGATCCTACGAGCAGTACTTC. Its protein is CASTEGGGSYEQYF.

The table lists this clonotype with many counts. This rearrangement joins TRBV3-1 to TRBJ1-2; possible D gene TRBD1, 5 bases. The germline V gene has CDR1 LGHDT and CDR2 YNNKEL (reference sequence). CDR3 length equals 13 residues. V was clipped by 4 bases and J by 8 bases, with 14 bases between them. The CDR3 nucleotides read TGTGCCAGCAGCCCTTCCGGGGCATTGGGCTACACCTTC. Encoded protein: CASSPSGALGYTF.

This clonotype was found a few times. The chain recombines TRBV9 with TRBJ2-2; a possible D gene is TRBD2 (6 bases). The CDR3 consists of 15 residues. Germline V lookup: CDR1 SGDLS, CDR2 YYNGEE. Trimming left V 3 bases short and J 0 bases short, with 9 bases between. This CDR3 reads CASSAGLSNTGELFF. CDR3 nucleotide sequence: TGTGCCAGCAGCGCGGGACTGTCGAACACCGGGGAGCTGTTTTTT.

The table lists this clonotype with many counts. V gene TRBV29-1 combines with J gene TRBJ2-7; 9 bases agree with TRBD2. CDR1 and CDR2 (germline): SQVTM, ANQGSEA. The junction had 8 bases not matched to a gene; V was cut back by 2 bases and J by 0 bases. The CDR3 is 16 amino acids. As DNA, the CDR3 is TGCAGCGTTGAATTCACAGCGGGGGGTCTCTCCTACGAGCAGTACTTC. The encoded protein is CSVEFTAGGLSYEQYF.

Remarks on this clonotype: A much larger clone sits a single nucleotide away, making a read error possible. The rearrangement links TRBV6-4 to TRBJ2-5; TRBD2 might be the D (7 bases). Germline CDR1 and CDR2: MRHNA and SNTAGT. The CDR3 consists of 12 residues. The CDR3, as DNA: TGTGCCAGCAGGCCCAGGGGAGGGACCCAGTGCTTC. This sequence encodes CASRPRGGTQCF.

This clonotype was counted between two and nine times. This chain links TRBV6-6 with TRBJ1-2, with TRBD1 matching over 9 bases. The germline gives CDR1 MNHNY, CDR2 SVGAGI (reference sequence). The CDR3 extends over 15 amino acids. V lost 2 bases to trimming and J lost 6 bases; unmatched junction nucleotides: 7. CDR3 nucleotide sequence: TGTGCCAGCAGTTACGCCGGGACAGGGTTTGATGGCTACACCTTC. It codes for CASSYAGTGFDGYTF.

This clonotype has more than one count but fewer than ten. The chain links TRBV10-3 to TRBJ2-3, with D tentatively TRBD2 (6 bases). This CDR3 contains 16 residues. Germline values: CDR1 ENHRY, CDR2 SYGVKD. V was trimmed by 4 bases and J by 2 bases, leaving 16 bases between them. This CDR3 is CAISGAGLRNTDTQYF. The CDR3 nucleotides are TGTGCCATCAGTGGTGCGGGACTCAGGAACACAGATACGCAGTATTTT.

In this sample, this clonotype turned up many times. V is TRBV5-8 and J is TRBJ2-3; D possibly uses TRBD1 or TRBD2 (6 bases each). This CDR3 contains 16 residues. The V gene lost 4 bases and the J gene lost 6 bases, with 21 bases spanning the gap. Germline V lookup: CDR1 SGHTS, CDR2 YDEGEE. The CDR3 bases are TGTGCCAGCAGCGAATGGTACGGGGGCTGGATGGATACGCAGTATTTT. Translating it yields CASSEWYGGWMDTQYF.

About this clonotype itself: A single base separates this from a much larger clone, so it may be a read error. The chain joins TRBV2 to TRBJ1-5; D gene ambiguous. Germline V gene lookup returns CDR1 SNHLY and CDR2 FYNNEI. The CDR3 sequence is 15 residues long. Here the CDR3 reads CASREGLAAPAPHHF. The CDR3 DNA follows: TGTGCCAGCAGGGAAGGGTTGGCAGCCCCGGCCCCCCACCATTTT.

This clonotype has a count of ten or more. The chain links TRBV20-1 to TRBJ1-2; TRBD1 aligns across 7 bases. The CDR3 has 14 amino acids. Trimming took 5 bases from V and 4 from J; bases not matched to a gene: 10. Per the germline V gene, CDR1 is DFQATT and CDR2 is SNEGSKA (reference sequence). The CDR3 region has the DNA TGCAGTGCTCCGACCGGACAGGCCGGCTATGGCTACACCTTC. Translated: CSAPTGQAGYGYTF.

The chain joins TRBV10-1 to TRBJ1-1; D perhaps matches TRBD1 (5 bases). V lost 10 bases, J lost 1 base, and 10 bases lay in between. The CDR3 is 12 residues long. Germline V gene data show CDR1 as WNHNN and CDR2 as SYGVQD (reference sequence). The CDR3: CATGGANTEAFF. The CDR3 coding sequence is TGCGCCACAGGTGGGGCGAACACTGAAGCTTTCTTT.

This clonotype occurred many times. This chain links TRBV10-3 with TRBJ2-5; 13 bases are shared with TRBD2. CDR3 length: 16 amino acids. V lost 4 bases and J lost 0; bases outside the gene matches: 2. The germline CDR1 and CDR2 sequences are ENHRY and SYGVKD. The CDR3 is CAISGGTSGDQETQYF. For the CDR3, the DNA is TGTGCCATCAGTGGGGGGACTAGCGGGGACCAAGAGACCCAGTACTTC.

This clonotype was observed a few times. The chain's CDR3 is CASSIMGAAGANVLTF. The CDR3 DNA sequence: TGTGCCAGTAGTATAATGGGGGCGGCTGGGGCCAACGTCCTGACTTTC. The chain joins TRBV19 to TRBJ2-6; tentative D call: TRBD1 (6 bases). The CDR3 consists of 16 residues. V was shortened by 2 bases and J by 2 bases, with 10 bases between the two germline ends. Germline values: CDR1 LNHDA, CDR2 SQIVND (reference sequence).